This T cell receptor (beta chain) is from a study of breast tumors, draining lymph nodes, adjacent tissues. Study results and caveats: Compared with lymph nodes, tumors were less diverse; compared with nontumor tissue, more. Luminal-like breast cancer showed significantly higher tumor–nontumor repertoire similarity than basal-like.

This clonotype came up many times. Its antigen is currently unknown. Germline CDR1 reads SGHRS; CDR2 reads YFSETQ. The CDR3 is made up of 15 amino acids. The ends were cut back, 0 bases at V and 1 base at J, with 10 bases in the middle. Axillary draining lymph nodes of breast cancer patients supplied the node samples. TCRdb processed the multiplex PCR reads anew with MiXCR; each CDR3 protein has one entry. Of about 230,000 distinct CDR3 sequences in the sample, about 32% were seen once. V gene TRBV5-1 combines with J gene TRBJ2-5, with a weak D call TRBD2 (6 bases). This clonotype originated in a female donor with breast cancer. Some clones in this sample may be carry-over from other donors' samples. Sequenced input: axillary lymph node tissue. Here the CDR3 DNA reads TGCGCCAGCAGCTTGGGGAGGGGCAGCCAAGAGACCCAGTACTTC. Encoded protein: CASSLGRGSQETQYF.